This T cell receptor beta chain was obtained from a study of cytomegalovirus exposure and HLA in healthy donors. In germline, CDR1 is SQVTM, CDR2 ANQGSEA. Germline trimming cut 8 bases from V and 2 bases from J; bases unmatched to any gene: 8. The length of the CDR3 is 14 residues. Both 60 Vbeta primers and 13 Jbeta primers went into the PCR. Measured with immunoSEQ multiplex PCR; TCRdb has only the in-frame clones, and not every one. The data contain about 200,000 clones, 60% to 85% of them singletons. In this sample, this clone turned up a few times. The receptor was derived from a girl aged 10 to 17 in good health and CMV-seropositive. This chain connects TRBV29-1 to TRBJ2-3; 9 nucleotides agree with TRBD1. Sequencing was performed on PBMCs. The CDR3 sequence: CSTSGQGATDTQYF. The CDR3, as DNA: TGCAGCACCTCGGGACAGGGTGCCACAGATACGCAGTATTTT.